This TCR beta chain was sequenced in a study of cytomegalovirus exposure and HLA in healthy donors. About the study: Earlier findings included roughly 120 million unique TCR beta sequences obtained from about 179 million T cells.

PCR amplification relied on 60 Vbeta primers (plus 13 Jbeta primers). Libraries were prepared by immunoSEQ multiplex PCR; TCRdb keeps only in-frame clonotypes and omits some of them. The table includes over 110,000 clones, 75% to 80% detected once. On this clone itself: Its antigen is unidentified.

Sampled while nominally healthy, donors likely had unrecorded immune exposures. Germline loops: CDR1 MGHRA, CDR2 YSYEKL. This CDR3 has 18 amino acids. The trim removed 1 base at V and 0 bases at J, leaving 9 bases unmatched. Points from the study as a whole: Follow-up analysis seemed to connect common viral pathogens with several of the most significant clusters identified. Per a prior analysis, the majority of TCR beta V segments were productive roughly 87% or roughly 30% of the time.

This sequence originates from a woman between 35 and 50 years old in good health and CMV-seropositive. The J gene is TRBJ2-5, the V gene TRBV4-1; 9 nucleotides align to TRBD2. The sequenced sample consisted of PBMCs. CDR3 sequence reads: CASSQGGTSNPNQETQYF. The DNA of the CDR3 is TGCGCCAGCAGCCAAGGGGGGACTAGCAACCCTAACCAAGAGACCCAGTACTTC.